Described below is a single TCR beta chain sequence and its context. These data originate in a study of cytomegalovirus exposure and HLA in healthy donors. The CDR3 sequence is 15 residues long. CDR1 and CDR2 (germline): SGHAT, FQNNGV. The ends lost 5 bases at V and 1 base at J; junction bases unmatched: 4. Profiling relied on immunoSEQ multiplex PCR, and the TCRdb table lists in-frame clones only, not all of them. The sample lists around 160,000 clones, 80% to 85% occurring once. Sequenced material: PBMCs. This receptor was obtained from a man aged 30-40 years in good health and CMV-seropositive. The rearrangement joins TRBV11-2 to TRBJ1-2; the match to TRBD1 covers 10 bases. CDR3 residues: CASSHGTGDNYGYTF. In DNA form, the CDR3 reads TGTGCCAGCAGCCACGGGACAGGGGATAACTATGGCTACACCTTC.